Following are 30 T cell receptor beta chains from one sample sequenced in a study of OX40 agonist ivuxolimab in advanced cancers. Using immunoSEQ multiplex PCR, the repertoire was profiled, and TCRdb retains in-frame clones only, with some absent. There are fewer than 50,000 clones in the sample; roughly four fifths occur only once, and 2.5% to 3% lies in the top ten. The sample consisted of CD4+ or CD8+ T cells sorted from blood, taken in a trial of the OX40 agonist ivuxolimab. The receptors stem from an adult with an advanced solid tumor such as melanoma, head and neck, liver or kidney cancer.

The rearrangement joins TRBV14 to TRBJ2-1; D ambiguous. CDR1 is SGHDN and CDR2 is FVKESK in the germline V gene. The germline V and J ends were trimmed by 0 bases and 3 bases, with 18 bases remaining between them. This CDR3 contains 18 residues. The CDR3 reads CASSQELFERTYYNEQFF. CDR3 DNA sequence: TGTGCCAGCAGCCAAGAACTGTTTGAGCGTACTTACTACAATGAGCAGTTCTTC.

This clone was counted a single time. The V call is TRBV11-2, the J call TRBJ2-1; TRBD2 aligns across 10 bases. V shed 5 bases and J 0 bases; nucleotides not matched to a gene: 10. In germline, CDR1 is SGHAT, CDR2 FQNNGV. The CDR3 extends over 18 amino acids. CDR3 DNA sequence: TGTGCCAGCAGCCTCAAAACTAGCGGGACAAGCTCCTACAATGAGCAGTTCTTC. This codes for CASSLKTSGTSSYNEQFF.

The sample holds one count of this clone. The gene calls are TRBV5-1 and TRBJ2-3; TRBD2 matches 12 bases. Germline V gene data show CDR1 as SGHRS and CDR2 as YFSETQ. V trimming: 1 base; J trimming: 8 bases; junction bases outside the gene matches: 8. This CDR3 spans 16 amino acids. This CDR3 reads CASSLTRTSGTGTQYF. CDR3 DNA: TGCGCCAGCAGCTTGACCCGGACTAGCGGGACGGGTACGCAGTATTTT. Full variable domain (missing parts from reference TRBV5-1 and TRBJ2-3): KAGVTQTPRYLIKTRGQQVTLSCSPISGHRSVSWYQQTPGQGLQFLFEYFSETQRNKGNFPGRFSGRQFSNSRSEMNVSTLELGDSALYLCASSLTRTSGTGTQYFGPGTRLTVL.

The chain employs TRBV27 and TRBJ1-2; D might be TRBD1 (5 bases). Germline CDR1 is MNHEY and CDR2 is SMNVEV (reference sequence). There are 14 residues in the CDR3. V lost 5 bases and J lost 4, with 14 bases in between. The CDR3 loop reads CASSPQTDRYGYTF. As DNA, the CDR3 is TGTGCCAGCAGTCCTCAGACAGACCGCTATGGCTACACCTTC.

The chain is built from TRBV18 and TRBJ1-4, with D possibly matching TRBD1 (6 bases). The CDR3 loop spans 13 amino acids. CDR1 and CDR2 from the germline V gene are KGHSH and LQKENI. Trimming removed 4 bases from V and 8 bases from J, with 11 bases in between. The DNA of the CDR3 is TGTGCCAGCTCACTGGACAGATCGGAAAAACTGTTTTTT. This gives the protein CASSLDRSEKLFF.

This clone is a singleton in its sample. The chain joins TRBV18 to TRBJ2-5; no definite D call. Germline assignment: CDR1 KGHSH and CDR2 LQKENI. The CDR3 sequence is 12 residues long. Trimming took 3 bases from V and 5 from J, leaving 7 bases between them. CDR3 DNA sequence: TGTGCCAGCTCACCCCCCCGGGAGACCCAGTACTTC. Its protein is CASSPPRETQYF.

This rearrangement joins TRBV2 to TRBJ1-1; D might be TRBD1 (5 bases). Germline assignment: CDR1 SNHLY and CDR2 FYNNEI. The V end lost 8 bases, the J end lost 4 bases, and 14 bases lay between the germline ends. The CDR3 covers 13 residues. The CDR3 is CASGGTGTTEAFF. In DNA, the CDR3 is TGTGCCAGCGGGGGAACGGGGACCACTGAAGCTTTCTTT.

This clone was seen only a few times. DNA for the CDR3: TGTGCCAGCAGCTTCGGGTGGGGAGGGTCATCAGATACGCAGTATTTT. Amino acid sequence: CASSFGWGGSSDTQYF. The V gene is TRBV5-6, the J gene TRBJ2-3, with 7 bases fitting TRBD2. The germline V gene encodes CDR1 SGHDT and CDR2 YYEEEE. V shed 2 bases and J 4 bases; nucleotides not matched to a gene: 10. The length of the CDR3 is 16 residues. The full variable domain, completed using reference TRBV5-6 and TRBJ2-3, is DAGVTQSPTHLIKTRGQQVTLRCSPKSGHDTVSWYQQALGQGPQFIFQYYEEEERQRGNFPDRFSGHQFPNYSSELNVNALLLGDSALYLCASSFGWGGSSDTQYFGPGTRLTVL.

CDR3 coding DNA: TGCGCCAGCAGCTCTACAGTGAACACTGAAGCTTTCTTT. Encoded protein: CASSSTVNTEAFF. This chain links TRBV5-1 with TRBJ1-1; unclear D gene. Trimming shortened V by 3 bases and J by 0 bases, and 6 bases separated the two germline ends. This CDR3 is 13 amino acids long. Germline loops: CDR1 SGHRS, CDR2 YFSETQ.

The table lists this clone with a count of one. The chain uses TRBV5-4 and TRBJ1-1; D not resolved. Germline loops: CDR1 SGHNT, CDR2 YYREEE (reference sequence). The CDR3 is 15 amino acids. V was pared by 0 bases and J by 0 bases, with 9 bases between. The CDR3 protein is CASSLDSGMNTEAFF. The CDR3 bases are TGTGCCAGCAGCTTGGATAGTGGGATGAACACTGAAGCTTTCTTT.

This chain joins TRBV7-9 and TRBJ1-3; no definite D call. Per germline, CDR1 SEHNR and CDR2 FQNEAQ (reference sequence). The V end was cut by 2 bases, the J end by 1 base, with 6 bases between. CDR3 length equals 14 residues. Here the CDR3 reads CASSLWESGNTIYF. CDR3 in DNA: TGTGCCAGCAGCTTATGGGAGTCTGGAAACACCATATATTTT. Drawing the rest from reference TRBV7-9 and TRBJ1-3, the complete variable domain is DTGVSQNPRHKITKRGQNVTFRCDPISEHNRLYWYRQTLGQGPEFLTYFQNEAQLEKSRLLSDRFSAERPKGSFSTLEIQRTEQGDSAMYLCASSLWESGNTIYFGEGSWLTVV.

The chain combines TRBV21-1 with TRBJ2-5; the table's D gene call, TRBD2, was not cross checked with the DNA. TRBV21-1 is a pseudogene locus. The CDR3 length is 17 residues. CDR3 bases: TGTGCCAGCCACTTGCCGGGACTAGCGGGAGGAGAAGAGACCCAGTACTTC. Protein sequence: CASHLPGLAGGEETQYF.

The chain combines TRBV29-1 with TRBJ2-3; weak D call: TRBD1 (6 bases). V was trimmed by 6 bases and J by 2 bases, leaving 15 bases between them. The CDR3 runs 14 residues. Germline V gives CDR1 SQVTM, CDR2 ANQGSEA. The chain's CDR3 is CSVESQGHTDTQYF. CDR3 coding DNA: TGCAGCGTGGAGTCACAGGGACACACAGATACGCAGTATTTT.

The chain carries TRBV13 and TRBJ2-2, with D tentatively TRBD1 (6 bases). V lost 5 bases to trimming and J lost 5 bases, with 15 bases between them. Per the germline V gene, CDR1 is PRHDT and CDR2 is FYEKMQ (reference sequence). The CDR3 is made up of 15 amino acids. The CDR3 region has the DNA TGTGCCAGCAGCCAAAACCACAGGGAGACCGGGGAGCTGTTTTTT. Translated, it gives CASSQNHRETGELFF.

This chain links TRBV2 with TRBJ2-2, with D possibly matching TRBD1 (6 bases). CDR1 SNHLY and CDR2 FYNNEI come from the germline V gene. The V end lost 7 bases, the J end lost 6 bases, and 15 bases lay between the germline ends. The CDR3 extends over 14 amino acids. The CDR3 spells CASINAYRAGELFF. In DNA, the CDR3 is TGTGCCAGCATAAACGCCTACAGGGCCGGGGAGCTGTTTTTT.

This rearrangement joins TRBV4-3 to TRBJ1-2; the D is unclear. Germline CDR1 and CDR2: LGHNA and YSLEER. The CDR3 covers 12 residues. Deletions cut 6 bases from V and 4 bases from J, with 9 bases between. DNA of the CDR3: TGCGCCAGCAGTTTGGGTAGCTATGGCTACACCTTC. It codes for CASSLGSYGYTF.

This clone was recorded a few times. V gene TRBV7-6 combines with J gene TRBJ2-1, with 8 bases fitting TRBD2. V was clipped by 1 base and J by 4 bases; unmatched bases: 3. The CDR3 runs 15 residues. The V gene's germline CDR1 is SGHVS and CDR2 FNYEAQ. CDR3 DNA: TGTGCCAGCAGCTTAGTAGCGGGACTTTACAATGAGCAGTTCTTC. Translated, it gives CASSLVAGLYNEQFF.

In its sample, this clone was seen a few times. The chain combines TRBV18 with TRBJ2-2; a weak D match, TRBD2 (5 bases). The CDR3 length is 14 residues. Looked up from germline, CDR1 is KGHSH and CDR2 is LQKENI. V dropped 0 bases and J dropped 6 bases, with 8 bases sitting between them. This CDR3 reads CASSPPEVAGELFF. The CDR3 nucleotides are TGTGCCAGCTCACCACCGGAGGTAGCCGGGGAGCTGTTTTTT.

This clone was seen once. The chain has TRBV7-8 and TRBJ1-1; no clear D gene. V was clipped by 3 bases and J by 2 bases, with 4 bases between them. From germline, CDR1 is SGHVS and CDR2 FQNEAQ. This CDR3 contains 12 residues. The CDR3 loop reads CASSFANTEAFF. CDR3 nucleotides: TGTGCCAGCAGCTTTGCCAACACTGAAGCTTTCTTT.

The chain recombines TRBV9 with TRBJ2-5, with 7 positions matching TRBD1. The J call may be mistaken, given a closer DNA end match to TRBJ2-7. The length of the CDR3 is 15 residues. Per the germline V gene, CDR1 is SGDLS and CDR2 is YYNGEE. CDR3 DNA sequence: TGTGCCAGCAGCGAGGGGGCTAGCCCCGAATACGAGCAGTACTTC. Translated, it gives CASSEGASPEYEQYF.

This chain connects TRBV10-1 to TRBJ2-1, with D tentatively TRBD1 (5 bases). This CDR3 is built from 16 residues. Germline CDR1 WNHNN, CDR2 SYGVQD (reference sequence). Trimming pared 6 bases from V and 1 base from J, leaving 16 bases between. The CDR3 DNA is TGCGCCAGCAGCCCCAAACAGGCGTTATCCTACAATGAGCAGTTCTTC. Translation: CASSPKQALSYNEQFF.

For the CDR3, the DNA is TGTGCCAGCAGTGACGACAGGGGCTGGCAGCCCCAGCATTTT. This encodes CASSDDRGWQPQHF. The chain joins TRBV6-1 to TRBJ1-5, with 8 bases that match TRBD1. Germline V CDR1 and CDR2: MNHNS, SASEGT. Trimming removed 3 bases from V and 7 bases from J; junction bases left unmatched: 5. The CDR3 contains 14 residues.

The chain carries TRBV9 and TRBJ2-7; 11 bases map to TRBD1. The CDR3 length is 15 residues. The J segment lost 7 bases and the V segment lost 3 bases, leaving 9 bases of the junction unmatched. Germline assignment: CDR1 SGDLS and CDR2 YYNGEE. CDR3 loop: CASSDNRDRGCEQYV. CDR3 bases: TGTGCCAGCAGCGACAACCGGGACAGGGGGTGTGAGCAGTACGTC.

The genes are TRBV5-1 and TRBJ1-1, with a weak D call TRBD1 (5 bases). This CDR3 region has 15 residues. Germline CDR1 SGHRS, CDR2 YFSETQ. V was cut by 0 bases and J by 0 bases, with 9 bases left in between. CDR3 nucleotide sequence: TGCGCCAGCAGCTTGGAGACAGTAATGAACACTGAAGCTTTCTTT. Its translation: CASSLETVMNTEAFF.

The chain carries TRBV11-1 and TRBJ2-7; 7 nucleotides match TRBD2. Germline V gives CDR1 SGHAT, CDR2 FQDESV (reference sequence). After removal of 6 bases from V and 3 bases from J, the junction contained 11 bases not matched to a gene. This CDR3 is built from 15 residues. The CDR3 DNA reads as TGTGCCAGCAGTCGGCTAGCGGAACCGTTCTACGAGCAGTACTTC. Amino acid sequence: CASSRLAEPFYEQYF.

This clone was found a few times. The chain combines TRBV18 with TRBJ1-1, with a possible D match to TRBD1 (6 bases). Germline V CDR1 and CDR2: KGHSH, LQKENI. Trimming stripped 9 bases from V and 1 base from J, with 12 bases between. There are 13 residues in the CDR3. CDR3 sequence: CASSGTPNTEAFF. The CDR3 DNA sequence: TGTGCCAGTTCAGGGACACCGAACACTGAAGCTTTCTTT.

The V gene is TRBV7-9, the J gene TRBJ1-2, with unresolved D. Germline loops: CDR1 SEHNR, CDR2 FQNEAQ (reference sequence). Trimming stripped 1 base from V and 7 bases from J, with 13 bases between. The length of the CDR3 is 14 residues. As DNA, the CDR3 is TGTGCCAGCAGCTTAGACCGCCAGATGGGTGGCTACACCTTC. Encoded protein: CASSLDRQMGGYTF.

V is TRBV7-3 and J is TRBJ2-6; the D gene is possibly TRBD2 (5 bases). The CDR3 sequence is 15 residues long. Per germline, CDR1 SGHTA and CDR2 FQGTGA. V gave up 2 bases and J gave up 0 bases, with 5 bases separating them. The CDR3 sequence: CASSLEGSGANVLTF. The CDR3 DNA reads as TGTGCCAGCAGCTTAGAGGGCTCTGGGGCCAACGTCCTGACTTTC.

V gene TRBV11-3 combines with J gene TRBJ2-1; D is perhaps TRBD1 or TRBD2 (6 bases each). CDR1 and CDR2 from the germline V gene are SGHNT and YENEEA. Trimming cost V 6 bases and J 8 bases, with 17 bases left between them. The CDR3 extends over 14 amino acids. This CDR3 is CASRKGGSIDEQFF. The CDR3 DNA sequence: TGTGCCAGCAGAAAGGGGGGATCGATCGATGAGCAGTTCTTC.

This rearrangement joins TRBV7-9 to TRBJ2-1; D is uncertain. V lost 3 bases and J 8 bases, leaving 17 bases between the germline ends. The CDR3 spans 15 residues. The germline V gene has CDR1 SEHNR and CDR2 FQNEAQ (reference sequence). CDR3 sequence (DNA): TGTGCCAGCAGCTTGCCCTGGGCGAGTGGCTATGAGCAGTTCTTC. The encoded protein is CASSLPWASGYEQFF.